The present TCR beta chain was sequenced within a study of radiotherapy plus CTLA-4 blockade in lung cancer. Assay: immunoSEQ multiplex PCR; the TCRdb copy retains only in-frame clones and omits some. This repertoire shows 90,000 or so clones, 80% to 90% found once; its top ten account for around 0.8%. Comments on this clone: Antigen unknown.

V was shortened by 4 bases and J by 5 bases, with 17 bases between the two germline ends. This CDR3 is built from 15 residues. CDR1 is SGHTA, CDR2 FQGTGA, per germline. Findings and caveats of the study: Researchers report tumor-derived TCR clones expanding in blood after radiotherapy plus ipilimumab.

The TCR was taken from a human donor with non-small cell lung cancer who had stable disease on radiotherapy plus ipilimumab. The V gene is TRBV7-3, the J gene TRBJ2-5; possible D gene TRBD2, 7 bases. This sample comprised peripheral blood, obtained from a patient treated with radiotherapy plus ipilimumab. This CDR3 reads CASSSNQGGGETQYF. The DNA for the CDR3 is TGTGCCAGCAGCTCAAACCAAGGGGGAGGGGAGACCCAGTACTTC.